The 27 T cell receptor beta chains presented below share a single source sample, sequenced in a study of cytomegalovirus exposure and HLA in healthy donors. The PCR made use of 60 Vbeta and 13 Jbeta primers. Here immunoSEQ multiplex PCR was the method, and the copy in TCRdb shows in-frame clones only, minus some. Recorded for this sample: about 42,000 clones. Input material: PBMCs. Receptor source: a young man in good health and CMV-seronegative.

The chain uses TRBV9 and TRBJ2-1; 8 bases fit TRBD1. Trimming took 0 bases from V and 10 from J; bases not matched to a gene: 15. Germline CDR1 SGDLS, CDR2 YYNGEE. This CDR3 comprises 17 residues. The CDR3 sequence is CASSVGRTGGSSGEQFF. CDR3 in DNA: TGTGCCAGCAGCGTAGGTCGAACAGGGGGATCCTCAGGGGAGCAGTTCTTC.

CDR3 sequence reads: CASSPYFLAGGFRDNEQFF. CDR3 DNA: TGCGCCAGCAGCCCCTATTTTCTAGCGGGAGGATTTCGGGACAATGAGCAGTTCTTC. The rearrangement joins TRBV4-1 to TRBJ2-1, with 11 bases matching TRBD2. Germline V gene sequence: CDR1 MGHRA, CDR2 YSYEKL. With V trimmed by 4 bases and J by 5 bases, 16 bases remained unmatched. The CDR3 has 19 amino acids.

This chain uses TRBV7-2 with TRBJ2-7, with a weak D call TRBD2 (5 bases). This CDR3 is built from 13 residues. Germline assignment: CDR1 SGHTA and CDR2 FQGNSA. The V end lost 0 bases, the J end lost 2 bases, and 5 bases lay between the germline ends. The CDR3 bases are TGTGCCAGCAGCTTAGCGCGGGCCTACGAGCAGTACTTC. Its protein is CASSLARAYEQYF.

The chain uses TRBV6-5 and TRBJ2-7; TRBD2 is a possible D gene (6 bases). V was pared by 8 bases and J by 4 bases, with 12 bases between. The CDR3 length is 12 residues. Germline V gene lookup returns CDR1 MNHEY and CDR2 SVGAGI. The CDR3 protein is CASRTKNYEQYF. In DNA form, the CDR3 reads TGTGCCAGCCGGACTAAAAATTACGAGCAGTACTTC.

CDR3 amino acids: CASSLKRETEAFF. The CDR3 DNA sequence: TGTGCCAGCAGCTTAAAAAGGGAGACTGAAGCTTTCTTT. The genes are TRBV7-3 and TRBJ1-1; D ambiguous. Trimming took 1 base from V and 5 from J, leaving 8 bases between them. CDR1 and CDR2 from the germline V gene are SGHTA and FQGTGA. The CDR3 spans 13 residues.

V gene TRBV5-1 combines with J gene TRBJ2-7; 9 positions agree with TRBD2. Germline-derived CDR1 and CDR2 are SGHRS and YFSETQ. This CDR3 has 14 amino acids. V lost 4 bases, J lost 3 bases, and 5 bases stayed unmatched. CDR3 amino acids: CASSIAGERYEQYF. The CDR3, as DNA: TGCGCCAGCAGCATAGCGGGAGAACGCTACGAGCAGTACTTC.

This chain links TRBV11-3 with TRBJ1-2, with 9 bases aligning to TRBD1. The CDR3 spans 14 residues. Germline V gene sequence: CDR1 SGHNT, CDR2 YENEEA. The V and J ends lost 3 bases and 8 bases, in that order; junction bases with no gene match: 7. CDR3 in DNA: TGTGCCAGCAGCTTTGGAACAGGGGGCCGCGGCTACACCTTC. It encodes CASSFGTGGRGYTF.

The chain carries TRBV30 and TRBJ2-1, with D possibly matching TRBD2 (6 bases). Trimming pared 1 base from V and 8 bases from J, leaving 15 bases between. CDR1 and CDR2 from the germline V gene are GTSNPN and SVGIG (reference sequence). This CDR3 region has 14 residues. Written as DNA, the CDR3 is TGTGCCTGGAGTGGACTAGTCGTCAGTCATGAGCAGTTCTTC. This codes for CAWSGLVVSHEQFF.

The chain is built from TRBV5-1 and TRBJ2-7; 9 bases map to TRBD2. CDR3 length: 17 amino acids. V dropped 0 bases and J dropped 4; count of bases not matched to a gene: 11. Looked up from germline, CDR1 is SGHRS and CDR2 is YFSETQ. DNA for the CDR3: TGCGCCAGCAGCTTGGGTCCACCGGGACTAGCAGCATACGAGCAGTACTTC. Its protein is CASSLGPPGLAAYEQYF.

The gene calls are TRBV19 and TRBJ2-7; D is unclear. The germline V and J ends were trimmed by 3 bases and 4 bases, with 10 bases remaining between them. Germline V gives CDR1 LNHDA, CDR2 SQIVND (reference sequence). The CDR3 length is 13 residues. The DNA of the CDR3 is TGTGCCAGTAGTATGCCCGGTGAATACGAGCAGTACTTC. Its translation: CASSMPGEYEQYF. Using reference TRBV19 and TRBJ2-7 for the parts outside the CDR3, the full variable domain is DGGITQSPKYLFRKEGQNVTLSCEQNLNHDAMYWYRQDPGQGLRLIYYSQIVNDFQKGDIAEGYSVSREKKESFPLTVTSAQKNPTAFYLCASSMPGEYEQYFGPGTRLTVT.

For the CDR3, the DNA is TGTGCCAGCAGTCTGGACAGGTTATATCAGCCCCAGCATTTT. This translates into CASSLDRLYQPQHF. The genes are TRBV6-5 and TRBJ1-5; 7 positions match TRBD1. This CDR3 is built from 14 residues. CDR1 is MNHEY, CDR2 SVGAGI, per germline. V gave up 5 bases and J gave up 5 bases; unmatched junction bases: 6.

This chain links TRBV23-1 with TRBJ1-2, with a weak D call TRBD1 (5 bases). TRBV23-1 falls under the ORF class, with uncertain function. V lost 2 bases and J lost 5, with 15 bases in between. The CDR3 has 15 amino acids. The CDR3: CASSQAPSGGYGYTF. The CDR3 DNA reads TGCGCCAGCAGTCAAGCCCCAAGTGGGGGGTATGGCTACACCTTC.

The chain couples TRBV11-3 to TRBJ1-1, with D maybe TRBD1 (6 bases). The CDR3 spans 14 residues. Germline CDR1 is SGHNT and CDR2 is YENEEA. V was shortened by 3 bases and J by 3 bases, with 11 bases between the two germline ends. CDR3 nucleotides: TGTGCCAGCAGCTTGGGGGGGCCTGACACTGAAGCTTTCTTT. Translation: CASSLGGPDTEAFF.

CDR3: CAWTPRGGYTF. The CDR3 DNA sequence: TGTGCCTGGACCCCCAGGGGGGGCTACACCTTC. V and J are TRBV30 and TRBJ1-2; 7 positions match TRBD1. CDR1 is GTSNPN, CDR2 SVGIG, per germline (reference sequence). The CDR3 loop spans 11 amino acids. The V segment lost 4 bases and the J segment 8 bases; nucleotides outside the gene matches: 4.

The V gene is TRBV10-3, the J gene TRBJ2-7; 9 nucleotides agree with TRBD1. This CDR3 has 17 residues. The germline CDR1 and CDR2 sequences are ENHRY and SYGVKD. The ends lost 2 bases at V and 4 bases at J; junction bases unmatched: 12. CDR3 in DNA: TGTGCCATCAGTGAGGATTTTAACAGGGGGCCCGCTTACGAGCAGTACTTC. Its protein product is CAISEDFNRGPAYEQYF.

The chain recombines TRBV4-1 with TRBJ2-2; 7 bases line up with TRBD2. Trimming at V came to 6 bases and at J to 4 bases, leaving 8 bases not matched to a gene. CDR3 size: 15 residues. The V gene's germline CDR1 is MGHRA and CDR2 YSYEKL. This CDR3 reads CASSIGGSITGELFF. CDR3 bases: TGCGCCAGCAGTATCGGGGGGTCGATCACCGGGGAGCTGTTTTTT.

This sequence joins TRBV4-1 and TRBJ2-7; 7 nucleotides agree with TRBD2. This CDR3 spans 15 amino acids. Germline V lookup: CDR1 MGHRA, CDR2 YSYEKL. The trim removed 1 base at V and 0 bases at J, leaving 3 bases unmatched. The CDR3 is CASSQVWDYSYEQYF. CDR3 sequence (DNA): TGCGCCAGCAGCCAAGTGTGGGACTACTCCTACGAGCAGTACTTC.

V gene TRBV9 combines with J gene TRBJ1-2; no clear D. The V end lost 0 bases, the J end lost 3 bases, and 9 bases lay between the germline ends. Germline V gene sequence: CDR1 SGDLS, CDR2 YYNGEE. This CDR3 is 14 amino acids long. DNA for the CDR3: TGTGCCAGCAGCGTAGAGCTAAACCACTATGGCTACACCTTC. Translated, it gives CASSVELNHYGYTF.

This sequence joins TRBV4-3 and TRBJ1-3, with 8 bases aligning to TRBD1. V shed 3 bases and J 4 bases; nucleotides not matched to a gene: 8. Germline CDR1 is LGHNA and CDR2 is YSLEER. There are 16 residues in the CDR3. CDR3 DNA sequence: TGCGCCAGCAGCCAGATGGACAGGGTAGGAGGAAACACCATATATTTT. Translation gives CASSQMDRVGGNTIYF.

This chain links TRBV27 with TRBJ2-7; possibly TRBD1 for D (5 bases). V lost 5 bases and J 2 bases, leaving 16 bases between the germline ends. Germline-derived CDR1 and CDR2 are MNHEY and SMNVEV (reference sequence). CDR3 length equals 15 residues. The CDR3 here is CASSPGLSSTYEQYF. In DNA form, the CDR3 reads TGTGCCAGCAGTCCAGGGTTGAGTAGCACCTACGAGCAGTACTTC.

V is TRBV4-3 and J is TRBJ1-2, with 7 bases that match TRBD1. V was clipped by 3 bases and J by 2 bases; unmatched bases: 3. CDR3 length equals 14 residues. The germline gives CDR1 LGHNA, CDR2 YSLEER. CDR3 in DNA: TGCGCCAGCAGCCAGACACAGGGGAACTATGGCTACACCTTC. Its protein product is CASSQTQGNYGYTF.

The chain carries TRBV4-3 and TRBJ2-7; 9 bases are shared with TRBD1. Per germline, CDR1 LGHNA and CDR2 YSLEER. This CDR3 has 15 residues. V shed 3 bases, J shed 5 bases, and the junction held 8 bases outside the gene matches. CDR3 bases: TGCGCCAGCAGCCAGAGCCGGGACAGGGTCCACGAGCAGTACTTC. Protein product: CASSQSRDRVHEQYF.

The rearrangement links TRBV5-1 to TRBJ2-7, with 7 nucleotides matching TRBD2. The CDR3 spans 15 residues. With V trimmed by 7 bases and J by 2 bases, 12 bases remained unmatched. The germline CDR1 and CDR2 sequences are SGHRS and YFSETQ. The CDR3 DNA reads as TGCGCCAGCGGGGGGGACTCAGGCGTCCCCTACGAGCAGTACTTC. This gives the protein CASGGDSGVPYEQYF. The full variable domain, completed using reference TRBV5-1 and TRBJ2-7, is KAGVTQTPRYLIKTRGQQVTLSCSPISGHRSVSWYQQTPGQGLQFLFEYFSETQRNKGNFPGRFSGRQFSNSRSEMNVSTLELGDSALYLCASGGDSGVPYEQYFGPGTRLTVT.

The CDR3 is CASGSRLLYEQYF. The CDR3 coding sequence is TGTGCCAGCGGAAGTCGACTCCTATACGAGCAGTACTTC. V and J are TRBV6-1 and TRBJ2-7, with unresolved D. V was pared by 8 bases and J by 4 bases, with 15 bases between. This CDR3 has 13 residues. Germline V gives CDR1 MNHNS, CDR2 SASEGT.

V and J are TRBV4-2 and TRBJ2-4, with a tentative D call TRBD2 (5 bases). There are 11 residues in the CDR3. Germline V gene lookup returns CDR1 LGHNA and CDR2 YNFKEQ. V was trimmed by 6 bases and J by 7 bases, leaving 7 bases between them. CDR3 region: CASRWENIQYF. DNA of the CDR3: TGTGCCAGCAGATGGGAGAACATTCAGTACTTC.

The chain is built from TRBV6-5 and TRBJ2-1, with TRBD2 matching 7 bases. Germline CDR1 and CDR2: MNHEY and SVGAGI. V trimming: 2 bases; J trimming: 6 bases; junction bases outside the gene matches: 4. CDR3 size: 14 residues. The CDR3 DNA is TGTGCCAGCAGTTACCCGGGGGGAATCAATGAGCAGTTCTTC. Translating gives CASSYPGGINEQFF.

The chain recombines TRBV30 with TRBJ1-2, with D hard to call. The CDR3 extends over 10 amino acids. The germline gives CDR1 GTSNPN, CDR2 SVGIG (reference sequence). Trimming removed 6 bases from V and 5 bases from J, with 7 bases in between. This chain's CDR3 is CACRQYGYTF. CDR3 nucleotide sequence: TGTGCCTGCAGACAATATGGCTACACCTTC.